The clone carrying this T cell receptor beta chain was counted at least ten times. The data stem from a study of regulatory T cells in long-lasting Graves disease. Construction of the TCR beta libraries employed iRepertoire HTBI primers in conjunction with Arm-PCR of CDR3 regions. One entry per CDR3 protein results from TCRdb running MiXCR on the multiplex PCR reads. The repertoire holds around 500,000 distinct CDR3 sequences, with around 13% as singletons. Documented time point: newly diagnosed GD, antithyroid drugs for less than 3 months. TCR sequences were obtained from RNA taken from PBMCs. Patients with Graves' disease were diagnosed by American Thyroid Association guidelines. CDR3 length: 15 residues. V shed 1 base, J shed 8 bases, and the junction held 11 bases outside the gene matches. The germline V gene encodes CDR1 SGHKS and CDR2 YYEKEE (reference sequence). Separately, the same data were catalogued under a study of T cells in Graves' hyperthyroidism and ophthalmopathy.

The receptor was isolated from a woman in her twenties or thirties with Graves disease. The chain couples TRBV5-5 to TRBJ1-1, with 7 bases identical to TRBD1. Sequencing used peripheral blood mononuclear cells (PBMCs), obtained at new diagnosis, from a patient treated with antithyroid drugs. The CDR3 region is CASSLPSLTGKEAFF. The CDR3 coding sequence is TGTGCCAGCAGCTTGCCAAGCCTGACAGGGAAAGAAGCTTTCTTT.